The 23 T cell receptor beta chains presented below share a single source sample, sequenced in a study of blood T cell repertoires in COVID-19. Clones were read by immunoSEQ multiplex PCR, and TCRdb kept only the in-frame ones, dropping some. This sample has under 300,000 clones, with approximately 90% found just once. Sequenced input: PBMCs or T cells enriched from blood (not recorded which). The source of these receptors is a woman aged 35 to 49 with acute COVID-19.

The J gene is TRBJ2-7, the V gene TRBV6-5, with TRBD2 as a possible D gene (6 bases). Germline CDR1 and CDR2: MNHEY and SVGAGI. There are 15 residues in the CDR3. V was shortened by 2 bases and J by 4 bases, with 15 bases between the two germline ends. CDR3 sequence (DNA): TGTGCCAGCAGTTACAGGCAGGGAGGTGCATACGAGCAGTACGTC. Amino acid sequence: CASSYRQGGAYEQYV.

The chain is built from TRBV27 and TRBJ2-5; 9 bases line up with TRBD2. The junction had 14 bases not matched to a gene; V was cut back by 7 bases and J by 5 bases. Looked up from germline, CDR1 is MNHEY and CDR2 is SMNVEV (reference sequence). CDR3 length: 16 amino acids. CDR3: CASTPGAGGPEETQYF. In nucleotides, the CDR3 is TGTGCCAGCACCCCCGGCGCGGGGGGGCCTGAGGAGACCCAGTACTTC.

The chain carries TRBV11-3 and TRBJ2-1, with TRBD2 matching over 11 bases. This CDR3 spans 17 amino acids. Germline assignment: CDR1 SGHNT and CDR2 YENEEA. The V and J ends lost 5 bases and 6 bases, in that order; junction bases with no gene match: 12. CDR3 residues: CASSLRPTSGIVNEQFF. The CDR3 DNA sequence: TGTGCCAGCAGCCTCCGACCGACTAGCGGGATAGTCAATGAGCAGTTCTTC.

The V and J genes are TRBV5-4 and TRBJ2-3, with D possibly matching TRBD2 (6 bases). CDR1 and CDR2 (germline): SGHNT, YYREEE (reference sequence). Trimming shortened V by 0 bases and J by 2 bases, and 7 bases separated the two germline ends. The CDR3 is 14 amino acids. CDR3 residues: CASSLGRDTDTQYF. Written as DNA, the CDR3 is TGTGCCAGCAGCTTGGGGAGGGACACAGATACGCAGTATTTT.

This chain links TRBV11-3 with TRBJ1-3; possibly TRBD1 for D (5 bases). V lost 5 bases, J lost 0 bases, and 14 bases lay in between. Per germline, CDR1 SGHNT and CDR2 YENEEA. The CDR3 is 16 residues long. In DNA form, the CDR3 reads TGTGCCAGCAGCCCGGGACTCCCTGGCTCTGGAAACACCATATATTTT. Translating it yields CASSPGLPGSGNTIYF.

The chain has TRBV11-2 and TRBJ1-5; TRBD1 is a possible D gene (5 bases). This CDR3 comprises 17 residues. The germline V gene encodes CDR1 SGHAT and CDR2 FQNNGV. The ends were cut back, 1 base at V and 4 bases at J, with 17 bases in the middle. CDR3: CASSLVGAHLGNQPQHF. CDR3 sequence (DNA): TGTGCCAGCAGCTTAGTTGGGGCGCATCTAGGGAATCAGCCCCAGCATTTT.

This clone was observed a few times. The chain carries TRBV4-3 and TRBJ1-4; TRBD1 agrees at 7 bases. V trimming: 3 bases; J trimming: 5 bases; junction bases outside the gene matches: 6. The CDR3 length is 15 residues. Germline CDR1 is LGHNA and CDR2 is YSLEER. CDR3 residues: CASSQDRQRNEKLFF. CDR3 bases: TGCGCCAGCAGCCAGGACAGGCAGAGGAATGAAAAACTGTTTTTT.

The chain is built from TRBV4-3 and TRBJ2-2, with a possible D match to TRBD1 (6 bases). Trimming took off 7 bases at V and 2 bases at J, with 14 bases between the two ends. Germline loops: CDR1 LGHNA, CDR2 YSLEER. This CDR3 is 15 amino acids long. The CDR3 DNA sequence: TGCGCCAGCACGGGCGGACAGACCAACACCGGGGAGCTGTTTTTT. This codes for CASTGGQTNTGELFF.

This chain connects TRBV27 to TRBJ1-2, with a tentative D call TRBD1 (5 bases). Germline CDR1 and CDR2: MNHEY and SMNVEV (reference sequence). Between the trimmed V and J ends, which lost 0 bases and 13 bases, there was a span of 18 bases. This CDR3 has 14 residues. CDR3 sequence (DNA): TGTGCCAGCAGTTTATCCGTGACACAGGCTCGTCGCACCTTC. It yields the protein CASSLSVTQARRTF.

This chain's CDR3 is CASRGQPRTYEQYV. The CDR3 DNA sequence: TGTGCCAGCAGGGGACAACCCCGCACCTACGAGCAGTACGTC. The V call is TRBV9, the J call TRBJ2-7; a possible D gene is TRBD1 (6 bases). Trimming cost V 5 bases and J 2 bases, with 14 bases left between them. In germline, CDR1 is SGDLS, CDR2 YYNGEE. This CDR3 contains 14 residues.

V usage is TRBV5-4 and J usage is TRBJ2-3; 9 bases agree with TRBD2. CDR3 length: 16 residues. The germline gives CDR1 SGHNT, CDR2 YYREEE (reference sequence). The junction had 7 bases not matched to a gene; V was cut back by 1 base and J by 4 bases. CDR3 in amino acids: CASSLYRGLAPDTQYF. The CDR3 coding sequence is TGTGCCAGCAGCTTGTATAGGGGACTAGCTCCAGATACGCAGTATTTT. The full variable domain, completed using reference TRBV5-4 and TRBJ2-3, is ETGVTQSPTHLIKTRGQQVTLRCSSQSGHNTVSWYQQALGQGPQFIFQYYREEENGRGNFPPRFSGLQFPNYSSELNVNALELDDSALYLCASSLYRGLAPDTQYFGPGTRLTVL.

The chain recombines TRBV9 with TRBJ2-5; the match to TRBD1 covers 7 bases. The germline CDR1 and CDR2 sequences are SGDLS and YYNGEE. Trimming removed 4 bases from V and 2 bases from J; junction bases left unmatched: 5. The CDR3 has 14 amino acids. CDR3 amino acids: CASSPRDRQETQYF. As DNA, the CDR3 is TGTGCCAGCAGCCCCCGGGACAGACAAGAGACCCAGTACTTC.

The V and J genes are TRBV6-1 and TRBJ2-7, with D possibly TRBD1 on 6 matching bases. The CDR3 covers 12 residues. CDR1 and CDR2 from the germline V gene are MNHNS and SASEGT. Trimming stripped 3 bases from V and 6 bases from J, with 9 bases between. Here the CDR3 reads CASSDRGREQYV. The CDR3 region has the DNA TGTGCCAGCAGTGACAGGGGTCGCGAGCAGTACGTC.

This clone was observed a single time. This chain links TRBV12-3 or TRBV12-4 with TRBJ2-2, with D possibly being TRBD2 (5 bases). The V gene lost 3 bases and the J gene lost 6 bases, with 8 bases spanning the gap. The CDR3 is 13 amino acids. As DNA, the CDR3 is TGTGCCAGCAGTTTTTTGGGAGCCGGGGAGCTGTTTTTT. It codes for CASSFLGAGELFF.

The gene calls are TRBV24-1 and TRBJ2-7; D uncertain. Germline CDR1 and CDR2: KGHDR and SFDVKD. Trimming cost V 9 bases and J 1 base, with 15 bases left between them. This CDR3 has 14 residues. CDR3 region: CATSNTYRSYEQYV. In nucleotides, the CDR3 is TGTGCCACCTCCAATACCTACAGATCCTACGAGCAGTACGTC.

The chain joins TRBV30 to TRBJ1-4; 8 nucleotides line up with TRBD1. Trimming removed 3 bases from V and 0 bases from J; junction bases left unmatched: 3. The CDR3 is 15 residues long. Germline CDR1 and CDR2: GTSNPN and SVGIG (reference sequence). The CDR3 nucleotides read TGTGCCTGGAGGGCGGGACAGGCAACTAATGAAAAACTGTTTTTT. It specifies CAWRAGQATNEKLFF.

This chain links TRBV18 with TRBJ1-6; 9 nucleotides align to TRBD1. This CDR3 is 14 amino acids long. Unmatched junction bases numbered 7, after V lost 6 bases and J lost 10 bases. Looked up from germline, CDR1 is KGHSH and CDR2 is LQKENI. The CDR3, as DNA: TGTGCCAGCTCCCCTCCGGGACAGGGATCACCCCTCCACTTT. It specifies CASSPPGQGSPLHF.

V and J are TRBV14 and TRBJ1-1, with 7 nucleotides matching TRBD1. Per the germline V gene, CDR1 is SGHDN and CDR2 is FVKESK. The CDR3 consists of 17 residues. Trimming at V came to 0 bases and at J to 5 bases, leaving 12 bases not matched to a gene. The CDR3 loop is CASSQDPTGLWGTEAFF. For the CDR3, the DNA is TGTGCCAGCAGCCAAGACCCGACAGGGCTATGGGGGACTGAAGCTTTCTTT.

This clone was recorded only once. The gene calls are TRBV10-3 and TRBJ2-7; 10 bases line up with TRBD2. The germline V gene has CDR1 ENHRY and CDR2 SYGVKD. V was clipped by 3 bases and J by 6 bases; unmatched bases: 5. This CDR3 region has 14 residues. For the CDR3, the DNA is TGTGCCATCAGTGAAGCGGGAGGGGTAATCGAGCAGTACGTC. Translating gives CAISEAGGVIEQYV.

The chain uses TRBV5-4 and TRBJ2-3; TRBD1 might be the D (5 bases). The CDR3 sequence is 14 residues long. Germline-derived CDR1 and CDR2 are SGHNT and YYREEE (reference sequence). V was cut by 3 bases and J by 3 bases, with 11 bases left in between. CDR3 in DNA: TGTGCCAGCAGCTGGGTTCAGGGAACAGATACGCAGTATTTT. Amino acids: CASSWVQGTDTQYF.

CDR3 DNA sequence: TGCGCCAGCAGCTTGGATAGCTATAGCACAGATACGCAGTATTTT. Its translation is CASSLDSYSTDTQYF. V usage is TRBV5-1 and J usage is TRBJ2-3; D is uncertain. Between the trimmed V and J ends, which lost 0 bases and 0 bases, there was a span of 8 bases. The germline V gene has CDR1 SGHRS and CDR2 YFSETQ. This CDR3 region has 15 residues.

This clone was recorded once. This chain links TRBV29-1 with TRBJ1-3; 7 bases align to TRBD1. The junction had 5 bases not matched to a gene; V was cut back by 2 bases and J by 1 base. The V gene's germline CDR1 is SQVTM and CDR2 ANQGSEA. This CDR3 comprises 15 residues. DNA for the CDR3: TGCAGCGTTGAAAAGTCCAGGGGGTCTGGAAACACCATATATTTT. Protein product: CSVEKSRGSGNTIYF.

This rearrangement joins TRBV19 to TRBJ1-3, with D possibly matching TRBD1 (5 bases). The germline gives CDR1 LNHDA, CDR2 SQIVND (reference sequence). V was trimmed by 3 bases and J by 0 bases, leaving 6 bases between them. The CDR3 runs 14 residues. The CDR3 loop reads CASSIRASGNTIYF. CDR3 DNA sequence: TGTGCCAGTAGTATCAGGGCCTCTGGAAACACCATATATTTT.